Below are 20 T cell receptor beta chains sequenced from a single sample in a study of identical twins. MiXCR was run by TCRdb on the 5' RACE reads, yielding one entry per CDR3 protein. The data show just over 450,000 distinct CDR3 sequences, with about 14% seen just once and approximately 0.52% held by the top ten. This same sample was also part of a study on yellow fever vaccine responses in identical twins.

Sequencing input: CD4+ T cells sorted from blood. These receptors were obtained from a young woman in good health.

The chain is built from TRBV29-1 and TRBJ2-7; D tentatively fits TRBD1 or TRBD2 (5 bases each). The ends were cut back, 4 bases at V and 6 bases at J, with 10 bases in the middle. Germline V CDR1 and CDR2: SQVTM, ANQGSEA. This CDR3 region has 11 residues. The CDR3: CSVGSGLEQYF. The CDR3 DNA reads as TGCAGCGTTGGATCGGGGCTCGAGCAGTACTTC.

The table lists this clonotype with a few counts. V is TRBV2 and J is TRBJ2-1; 10 nucleotides align to TRBD2. This CDR3 has 14 amino acids. Germline V gives CDR1 SNHLY, CDR2 FYNNEI. V trimming: 10 bases; J trimming: 4 bases; junction bases outside the gene matches: 7. CDR3 in amino acids: CATRLAGEYNEQFF. DNA for the CDR3: TGTGCCACACGGCTAGCGGGAGAGTACAATGAGCAGTTCTTC. Using reference TRBV2 and TRBJ2-1 for the parts outside the CDR3, the full variable domain is EPEVTQTPSHQVTQMGQEVILRCVPISNHLYFYWYRQILGQKVEFLVSFYNNEISEKSEIFDDQFSVERPDGSNFTLKIRSTKLEDSAMYFCATRLAGEYNEQFFGPGTRLTVL.

The CDR3 reads CASSADPTGELFF. CDR3 sequence (DNA): TGCGCCAGCAGCGCCGACCCCACCGGGGAGCTGTTTTTT. V usage is TRBV5-1 and J usage is TRBJ2-2, with D unclear. The CDR3 extends over 13 amino acids. V was pared by 4 bases and J by 4 bases, with 8 bases between. Germline lookup yields CDR1 SGHRS and CDR2 YFSETQ.

Ten or more counts support this clonotype. The CDR3 sequence: CASSQEARSSYEQYF. The CDR3 nucleotides are TGTGCCAGCAGCCAAGAGGCCAGAAGCTCCTACGAGCAGTACTTC. The J gene is TRBJ2-7, the V gene TRBV3-1; unclear D gene. The length of the CDR3 is 15 residues. V was cut by 0 bases and J by 0 bases, with 9 bases left in between. The germline V gene has CDR1 LGHDT and CDR2 YNNKEL (reference sequence).

This clonotype was counted ten times or more. The chain is built from TRBV12-3 or TRBV12-4 and TRBJ2-1; 10 positions match TRBD2. The CDR3 loop spans 14 amino acids. Trimming at V came to 9 bases and at J to 5 bases, leaving 7 bases not matched to a gene. As DNA, the CDR3 is TGTGCCAGTTACATAGCGGGAGGTCACAATGAGCAGTTCTTC. Its protein product is CASYIAGGHNEQFF.

This clonotype was seen a few times. V is TRBV20-1 and J is TRBJ2-7, with D maybe TRBD2 (6 bases). Between the trimmed V and J ends, which lost 6 bases and 3 bases, there was a span of 21 bases. Germline CDR1 and CDR2: DFQATT and SNEGSKA (reference sequence). The CDR3 runs 15 residues. The CDR3 here is CSAKFRDGRSYEQYF. Written as DNA, the CDR3 is TGCAGTGCAAAATTCCGGGACGGGAGAAGCTACGAGCAGTACTTC.

This clonotype was seen many times. CDR3 bases: TGTGCCAGCAGTATCGGACAGGGCGGCTATGGCTACACCTTC. It is translated as CASSIGQGGYGYTF. The genes are TRBV12-3 or TRBV12-4 and TRBJ1-2; 8 nucleotides match TRBD1. The CDR3 consists of 14 residues. The V gene end was trimmed by 5 bases and the J gene end by 4 bases; junction bases not matched to a gene: 6.

This clonotype has only a few counts. The chain employs TRBV5-1 and TRBJ1-1; 9 nucleotides align to TRBD1. Germline CDR1 reads SGHRS; CDR2 reads YFSETQ. The J segment lost 0 bases and the V segment lost 4 bases, leaving 4 bases of the junction unmatched. The CDR3 covers 15 residues. CDR3 in DNA: TGCGCCAGCAGCCGTGGGACAGGGATGAACACTGAAGCTTTCTTT. As protein: CASSRGTGMNTEAFF. Full variable domain (outside the CDR3, taken from reference TRBV5-1 and TRBJ1-1): KAGVTQTPRYLIKTRGQQVTLSCSPISGHRSVSWYQQTPGQGLQFLFEYFSETQRNKGNFPGRFSGRQFSNSRSEMNVSTLELGDSALYLCASSRGTGMNTEAFFGQGTRLTVV.

The DNA for the CDR3 is TGCGCCAGCAGCCCCGGGGGGCTTGCAGATACGCAGTATTTT. Protein: CASSPGGLADTQYF. V is TRBV10-2 and J is TRBJ2-3; maybe TRBD2 (7 bases). The CDR3 sequence is 14 residues long. Germline V lookup: CDR1 WSHSY, CDR2 SAAADI. Trimming stripped 6 bases from V and 4 bases from J, with 14 bases between.

The chain carries TRBV21-1 and TRBJ2-7. TRBV21-1 is shown as a pseudogene. There are 14 residues in the CDR3. CDR3 coding DNA: TGTGCCAGCAGCAACTTGCAGTCAGCCTACGAGCAGTACTTC. Amino acid sequence: CASSNLQSAYEQYF.

This chain links TRBV20-1 with TRBJ1-1, with D uncertain. Trimming stripped 2 bases from V and 2 bases from J, with 9 bases between. CDR1 is DFQATT, CDR2 SNEGSKA, per germline (reference sequence). The CDR3 has 13 residues. The CDR3 coding sequence is TGCAGTGCTAGAAAGGGTGCAAACACTGAAGCTTTCTTT. Its translation: CSARKGANTEAFF.

V and J are TRBV2 and TRBJ2-1; perhaps TRBD1 as D (5 bases). Germline V lookup: CDR1 SNHLY, CDR2 FYNNEI. The CDR3 is 13 residues long. The CDR3 sequence: CVRARGVYNEQFF. The CDR3, as DNA: TGTGTCAGAGCAAGGGGCGTTTACAATGAGCAGTTCTTC.

At least ten counts were recorded for this clonotype. The chain links TRBV7-2 to TRBJ1-4; perhaps TRBD1 as D (5 bases). This CDR3 has 13 amino acids. V was clipped by 10 bases and J by 7 bases, with 16 bases between them. Germline CDR1 SGHTA, CDR2 FQGNSA. The CDR3 sequence is CATGGGKSEKLFF. The CDR3, as DNA: TGTGCCACCGGGGGGGGGAAGTCTGAAAAACTGTTTTTT.

V is TRBV21-1 and J is TRBJ2-7; whether TRBD1, the table's D call, matches the DNA was not checked. TRBV21-1 is given as a pseudogene. The CDR3 spans 12 residues. The CDR3 nucleotides read TGTGCCACCGACAGGGGGTGGGACGAGCAGTACTTC. Protein product: CATDRGWDEQYF.

This clonotype was observed a handful of times. This sequence joins TRBV7-6 and TRBJ2-1, with 8 bases lining up with TRBD2. Germline CDR1 reads SGHVS; CDR2 reads FNYEAQ. J was trimmed by 2 bases and V by 5 bases; bases with no gene match: 14. This CDR3 spans 18 amino acids. The DNA of the CDR3 is TGTGCCAGCAGCCCCTCGGGTAGCGGGAAGGTCACCTACAATGAGCAGTTCTTC. Amino acids: CASSPSGSGKVTYNEQFF.

The chain uses TRBV2 and TRBJ2-1, with 8 bases lining up with TRBD1. J gave up 0 bases and V 6 bases, and 4 bases lay outside the gene matches. CDR1 is SNHLY, CDR2 FYNNEI, per germline. This CDR3 comprises 15 residues. The CDR3 sequence: CASSGQGSSYNEQFF. CDR3 in DNA: TGTGCCAGCAGCGGACAGGGAAGCTCCTACAATGAGCAGTTCTTC.

The chain has TRBV18 and TRBJ2-3; a weak D match, TRBD2 (5 bases). The CDR3 extends over 14 amino acids. Trimming shortened V by 6 bases and J by 2 bases, and 12 bases separated the two germline ends. Germline V CDR1 and CDR2: KGHSH, LQKENI. CDR3 DNA sequence: TGTGCCAGCTCTGGACTGCTACACACAGATACGCAGTATTTT. Its protein product is CASSGLLHTDTQYF.

The sample holds a few counts of this clonotype. The J gene is TRBJ2-7, the V gene TRBV4-3; 9 nucleotides agree with TRBD1. CDR3 length equals 16 residues. Trimming removed 1 base from V and 3 bases from J; junction bases left unmatched: 7. Germline assignment: CDR1 LGHNA and CDR2 YSLEER. For the CDR3, the DNA is TGCGCCAGCAGCCAAGCCCCAGGGACAGGGAACTACGAGCAGTACTTC. Its protein product is CASSQAPGTGNYEQYF.

This clonotype was picked up a small number of times. The rearrangement uses TRBV12-3 or TRBV12-4 and TRBJ2-7; unclear D gene. The CDR3 totals 16 residues. Deletions cut 3 bases from V and 3 bases from J, with 18 bases between. This CDR3 reads CASSFSSAATIYEQYF. Written as DNA, the CDR3 is TGTGCCAGCAGTTTTAGTTCCGCGGCAACAATCTACGAGCAGTACTTC.

The chain has TRBV20-1 and TRBJ2-5; TRBD2 aligns across 9 bases. V trimming: 6 bases; J trimming: 5 bases; junction bases outside the gene matches: 10. This CDR3 spans 14 amino acids. The germline CDR1 and CDR2 sequences are DFQATT and SNEGSKA (reference sequence). The CDR3 bases are TGCAGTGCGGACGGGACTAGCAAGTCGGAGACCCAGTACTTC. Translating it yields CSADGTSKSETQYF.